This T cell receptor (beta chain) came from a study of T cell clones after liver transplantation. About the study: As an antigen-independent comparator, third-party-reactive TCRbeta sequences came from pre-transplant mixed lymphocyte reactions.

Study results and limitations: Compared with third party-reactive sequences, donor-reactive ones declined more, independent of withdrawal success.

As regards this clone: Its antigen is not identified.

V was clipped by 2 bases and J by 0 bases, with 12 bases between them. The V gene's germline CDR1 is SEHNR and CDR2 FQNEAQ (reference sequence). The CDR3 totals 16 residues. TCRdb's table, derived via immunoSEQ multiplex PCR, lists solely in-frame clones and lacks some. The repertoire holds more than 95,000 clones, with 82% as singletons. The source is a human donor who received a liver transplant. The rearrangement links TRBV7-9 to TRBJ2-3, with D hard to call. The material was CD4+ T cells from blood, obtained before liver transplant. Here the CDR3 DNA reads TGTGCCAGCAGCTTACCGACGAAACCGAGCACAGATACGCAGTATTTT. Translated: CASSLPTKPSTDTQYF.